What follows are 17 T cell receptor beta chains derived from one specimen sequenced in a study of T cells in Graves' hyperthyroidism and ophthalmopathy. Authors of the study amplified TCR beta CDR3 regions from RNA transcripts. When the TCR CDR3 underwent first-round RT-PCR, the HTBI primer set was used. TCRdb ran MiXCR on the multiplex PCR reads and lists one entry per CDR3 protein. Of about 400,000 distinct CDR3 sequences detected, more than 12% appear once; the ten largest clones hold 25% to 30%. Sequenced input: blood. The receptors were gathered from a man aged 45-65 years with Graves' ophthalmopathy.

The chain combines TRBV6-5 with TRBJ1-5; weak D call: TRBD1 (6 bases). The germline gives CDR1 MNHEY, CDR2 SVGAGI. This CDR3 region has 16 residues. Between the trimmed V and J ends, which lost 2 bases and 7 bases, there was a span of 18 bases. The CDR3 loop is CASSYGIQGSAQPQHF. The CDR3 nucleotides are TGTGCCAGCAGTTACGGGATACAGGGCTCCGCCCAGCCCCAGCATTTT.

This clonotype showed up many times. The J gene is TRBJ2-1, the V gene TRBV7-8, with TRBD2 matching over 8 bases. V was pared by 9 bases and J by 0 bases, with 13 bases of the junction left unmatched. The CDR3 has 17 amino acids. Germline CDR1 reads SGHVS; CDR2 reads FQNEAQ. Written as DNA, the CDR3 is TGTGCCAGGCGGCCGCGGGAGGCGCCCAGCTCCTACAATGAGCAGTTCTTC. This gives the protein CARRPREAPSSYNEQFF.

This clonotype was seen many times. The V and J genes are TRBV29-1 and TRBJ2-5, with D tentatively TRBD1 (7 bases). The CDR3 runs 13 residues. Trimming removed 4 bases from V and 5 bases from J, with 14 bases in between. The germline CDR1 and CDR2 sequences are SQVTM and ANQGSEA. The CDR3 DNA reads TGCAGCGTTGGTGGACCAGGGGGGGAGACCCAGTACTTC. It encodes CSVGGPGGETQYF.

The sample holds a few counts of this clonotype. This sequence joins TRBV20-1 and TRBJ2-3; no clear D gene. The V and J ends lost 7 bases and 6 bases respectively, with 11 bases between them. CDR1 and CDR2 (germline): DFQATT, SNEGSKA (reference sequence). This CDR3 is built from 11 residues. CDR3 nucleotide sequence: TGCAGTGTTTGGCCATCGGATACGCAGTATTTT. Translating it yields CSVWPSDTQYF.

This clonotype was observed at least ten times. This chain joins TRBV20-1 and TRBJ2-1, with D perhaps being TRBD1 or TRBD2 (5 bases each). This CDR3 region has 15 residues. CDR1 DFQATT and CDR2 SNEGSKA come from the germline V gene (reference sequence). The germline V and J ends were trimmed by 5 bases and 1 base, with 15 bases remaining between them. The DNA for the CDR3 is TGCAGTGCTTACGAGGGGCGAATTTCCTACAATGAGCAGTTCTTC. Translated: CSAYEGRISYNEQFF.

The chain uses TRBV6-2 or TRBV6-3 and TRBJ2-3; D perhaps matches TRBD2 (6 bases). The V end was cut by 4 bases, the J end by 7 bases, with 24 bases between. CDR3 length: 17 amino acids. Germline V lookup: CDR1 MNHEY, CDR2 SVGEGT. Here the CDR3 reads CASSLFGGEEGPNTQYF. The CDR3 DNA reads TGTGCCAGCAGTTTATTCGGCGGAGAGGAGGGCCCGAATACGCAGTATTTT.

This clonotype was seen ten or more times. The chain employs TRBV11-2 and TRBJ2-1; 7 positions agree with TRBD1. The CDR3 length is 14 residues. J was trimmed by 4 bases and V by 5 bases; bases with no gene match: 5. CDR1 and CDR2 from the germline V gene are SGHAT and FQNNGV. The DNA of the CDR3 is TGTGCCAGCAGCCCAGGGACAGTTTACAATGAGCAGTTCTTC. It codes for CASSPGTVYNEQFF.

This rearrangement joins TRBV9 to TRBJ2-2, with D unresolved. This CDR3 spans 13 amino acids. The germline V and J ends were trimmed by 0 bases and 4 bases, with 4 bases remaining between them. In germline, CDR1 is SGDLS, CDR2 YYNGEE. In nucleotides, the CDR3 is TGTGCCAGCAGCGTAGAAGTCACCGGGGAGCTGTTTTTT. Protein: CASSVEVTGELFF.

This clonotype was recorded many times. The chain uses TRBV29-1 and TRBJ2-7, with TRBD1 matching 8 bases. The CDR3 runs to 11 residues. V trimming: 8 bases; J trimming: 5 bases; junction bases outside the gene matches: 5. CDR1 and CDR2 from the germline V gene are SQVTM and ANQGSEA. CDR3 in amino acids: CSTGQGDEQYF. As DNA, the CDR3 is TGCAGCACCGGACAGGGCGACGAGCAGTACTTC.

In its sample, this clonotype was seen many times. The rearrangement joins TRBV7-3 to TRBJ2-5, with TRBD2 identical over 7 bases. The germline CDR1 and CDR2 sequences are SGHTA and FQGTGA. This CDR3 has 13 residues. V was clipped by 8 bases and J by 1 base; unmatched bases: 4. CDR3 DNA: TGTGCCAGCGGGGAGGGACGCCAAGAGACCCAGTACTTC. It yields the protein CASGEGRQETQYF.

J is TRBJ2-5 and V is TRBV7-9; TRBD2 agrees at 12 bases. The germline CDR1 and CDR2 sequences are SEHNR and FQNEAQ (reference sequence). The V gene end was trimmed by 0 bases and the J gene end by 2 bases; junction bases not matched to a gene: 7. The CDR3 loop spans 18 amino acids. CDR3 sequence: CASSLARLAGVEQETQYF. The CDR3 DNA sequence: TGTGCCAGCAGCTTAGCGAGACTAGCGGGAGTAGAACAAGAGACCCAGTACTTC.

On this clonotype: A clone one base away is much larger, so this may be a read error. V and J are TRBV2 and TRBJ2-7, with D maybe TRBD2 (6 bases). The length of the CDR3 is 16 residues. V lost 4 bases and J lost 6, with 22 bases in between. The germline CDR1 and CDR2 sequences are SNHLY and FYNNEI. CDR3: CASSGFGASVLGEQYF. CDR3 nucleotide sequence: TGTGCCAGCAGTGGGTTTGGGGCTAGCGTCTTGGGCGAGCAGTACTTC.

The genes are TRBV10-3 and TRBJ2-2; D unclear. Germline lookup yields CDR1 ENHRY and CDR2 SYGVKD. Between the trimmed V and J ends, which lost 3 bases and 7 bases, there was a span of 18 bases. The CDR3 spans 16 residues. CDR3 amino acids: CAISDSGRRRNGELFF. For the CDR3, the DNA is TGTGCCATCAGTGATTCAGGACGGCGTCGAAACGGGGAGCTGTTTTTT.

V gene TRBV6-2 or TRBV6-3 combines with J gene TRBJ2-7, with D tentatively TRBD2 (6 bases). Trimming took 2 bases from V and 6 from J, leaving 20 bases between them. CDR3 length: 16 amino acids. Germline V lookup: CDR1 MNHEY, CDR2 SVGEGT. CDR3 sequence: CASSYPPSVRTLEQYF. The CDR3 DNA follows: TGTGCCAGCAGTTACCCGCCTAGCGTGAGAACCCTCGAGCAGTACTTC.

This chain links TRBV28 with TRBJ2-7; no definite D call. Germline V gives CDR1 MDHEN, CDR2 SYDVKM. The CDR3 extends over 12 amino acids. Trimming pared 6 bases from V and 2 bases from J, leaving 8 bases between. CDR3 amino acids: CASRPYTYEQYF. The DNA of the CDR3 is TGTGCCAGCAGACCCTATACCTACGAGCAGTACTTC.

This clonotype occurred many times. This chain connects TRBV12-3 or TRBV12-4 to TRBJ2-3; TRBD2 is a possible D gene (6 bases). V was shortened by 2 bases and J by 1 base, with 10 bases between the two germline ends. The CDR3 runs 15 residues. In DNA form, the CDR3 reads TGTGCCAGCAGTTTACTCGGGGGACGCACAGATACGCAGTATTTT. Its protein product is CASSLLGGRTDTQYF.

The genes are TRBV12-3 or TRBV12-4 and TRBJ2-5, with 15 positions matching TRBD2. The CDR3 runs to 15 residues. Trimming at V came to 6 bases and at J to 5 bases, leaving 4 bases not matched to a gene. The CDR3 DNA is TGTGCCAGCAGGCCCGGGACTAGCGGGAGGGAGACCCAGTACTTC. It is translated as CASRPGTSGRETQYF.